These 21 T cell receptor beta chains originate from one sample sequenced in a study of regulatory T cells in long-lasting Graves disease. The authors built TCR beta libraries using iRepertoire HTBI primers and Arm-PCR of CDR3 regions. TCRdb passed the multiplex PCR reads through MiXCR, listing each CDR3 protein once. The table lists 400,000 or so distinct CDR3 sequences, around 20% of them singletons. The time point was: persistent/refractory GD, antithyroid drugs over 5 years with positive TRAb. The TCR library used RNA extracted from PBMCs. Sequenced material: peripheral blood mononuclear cells (PBMCs), taken when the disease was refractory, from a patient treated with antithyroid drugs. These receptors all come from a female donor with Graves disease.

This clonotype was detected ten times or more. This chain connects TRBV30 to TRBJ1-1, with 7 bases lining up with TRBD1. Germline-derived CDR1 and CDR2 are GTSNPN and SVGIG (reference sequence). V shed 4 bases, J shed 4 bases, and the junction held 9 bases outside the gene matches. The CDR3 has 14 residues. In DNA form, the CDR3 reads TGTGCCTGGAAAATCACAGGGGTTTCCACTGAAGCTTTCTTT. Its protein product is CAWKITGVSTEAFF.

The gene calls are TRBV5-1 and TRBJ2-5; 9 bases line up with TRBD2. Germline V CDR1 and CDR2: SGHRS, YFSETQ. Trimming cost V 4 bases and J 3 bases; bases outside gene matches: 10. The CDR3 spans 16 residues. The CDR3 sequence is CASSLAGQRPEETQYF. In nucleotides, the CDR3 is TGCGCCAGCAGCCTAGCGGGACAAAGACCAGAAGAGACCCAGTACTTC.

This clonotype was seen at least ten times. The V gene is TRBV3-1, the J gene TRBJ1-2; possibly TRBD1 for D (5 bases). The CDR3 totals 14 residues. Germline V lookup: CDR1 LGHDT, CDR2 YNNKEL (reference sequence). V was cut by 0 bases and J by 7 bases, with 12 bases left in between. In DNA, the CDR3 is TGTGCCAGCAGCCAAGAGGACCTGAGGGGTGGCTACACCTTC. The encoded protein is CASSQEDLRGGYTF. The entire variable domain, with the rest obtained from reference TRBV3-1 and TRBJ1-2, is as follows: DTAVSQTPKYLVTQMGNDKSIKCEQNLGHDTMYWYKQDSKKFLKIMFSYNNKELIINETVPNRFSPKSPDKAHLNLHINSLELGDSAVYFCASSQEDLRGGYTFGSGTRLTVV.

The chain joins TRBV28 to TRBJ1-3; a weak D match, TRBD1 (6 bases). Germline V gives CDR1 MDHEN, CDR2 SYDVKM. Trimming left V 6 bases short and J 2 bases short, with 11 bases between. The CDR3 spans 14 residues. The CDR3 loop reads CASSHGTTGNTIYF. DNA of the CDR3: TGTGCCAGCAGCCACGGGACAACTGGAAACACCATATATTTT.

This clonotype was counted many times. The chain joins TRBV18 to TRBJ2-5; D is uncertain. This CDR3 has 13 amino acids. Germline CDR1 and CDR2: KGHSH and LQKENI. Deletions cut 6 bases from V and 3 bases from J, with 11 bases between. Here the CDR3 reads CASSIGPKETQYF. The CDR3 DNA sequence: TGTGCCAGCTCTATTGGACCGAAAGAGACCCAGTACTTC.

The rearrangement joins TRBV20-1 to TRBJ2-3; no reliable D call. Trimming left V 5 bases short and J 4 bases short, with 16 bases between. The CDR3 sequence is 14 residues long. From germline, CDR1 is DFQATT and CDR2 SNEGSKA (reference sequence). CDR3: CSAEPPGGPDTQYF. CDR3 sequence (DNA): TGCAGTGCTGAGCCTCCGGGTGGCCCAGATACGCAGTATTTT.

This clonotype showed up many times. The V and J genes are TRBV27 and TRBJ2-7; 10 bases align to TRBD2. Germline lookup yields CDR1 MNHEY and CDR2 SMNVEV (reference sequence). There are 15 residues in the CDR3. V dropped 6 bases and J dropped 3; count of bases not matched to a gene: 8. CDR3 in amino acids: CASSPGLAGDYEQYF. In DNA, the CDR3 is TGTGCCAGCAGCCCCGGGCTAGCGGGAGACTACGAGCAGTACTTC.

The rearrangement joins TRBV28 to TRBJ2-3; weak D call: TRBD2 (5 bases). Germline V CDR1 and CDR2: MDHEN, SYDVKM. The CDR3 sequence is 15 residues long. The V end was cut by 5 bases, the J end by 2 bases, with 14 bases between. CDR3 amino acids: CASSSSGLPTDTQYF. CDR3 nucleotide sequence: TGTGCCAGCAGTAGTTCCGGACTTCCCACAGATACGCAGTATTTT.

In this sample, this clonotype turned up many times. The CDR3 loop is CASSPSRGGETQYF. The CDR3 coding sequence is TGTGCCAGCAGCCCTTCTAGGGGTGGAGAGACCCAGTACTTC. The chain joins TRBV7-8 to TRBJ2-5, with D possibly matching TRBD1 (5 bases). CDR3 length: 14 residues. Germline V gives CDR1 SGHVS, CDR2 FQNEAQ. The V end lost 5 bases, the J end lost 4 bases, and 14 bases lay between the germline ends.

This chain uses TRBV12-5 with TRBJ1-6, with a weak D call TRBD1 (6 bases). The CDR3 is 15 amino acids. Germline V gives CDR1 LGHNT, CDR2 FRNRAP. V was cut by 2 bases and J by 7 bases, with 12 bases left in between. CDR3: CASGLTRQVNSPLHF. In nucleotides, the CDR3 is TGTGCTAGTGGTTTGACGAGACAGGTCAATTCACCCCTCCACTTT.

In this sample, this clonotype turned up a few times. The chain joins TRBV7-6 to TRBJ2-5, with D tentatively TRBD2 (5 bases). V was pared by 5 bases and J by 3 bases, with 16 bases between. CDR1 and CDR2 from the germline V gene are SGHVS and FNYEAQ. The CDR3 length is 15 residues. The CDR3 loop reads CASSTTREMEETQYF. Written as DNA, the CDR3 is TGTGCCAGCAGCACGACGAGGGAGATGGAAGAGACCCAGTACTTC.

The CDR3 DNA reads TGTGCCAGCAGCCTTCAAACAGGGGGTCGCGAGACCCAGTACTTC. It yields the protein CASSLQTGGRETQYF. This chain uses TRBV3-1 with TRBJ2-5; 8 nucleotides align to TRBD1. This CDR3 spans 15 amino acids. V dropped 4 bases and J dropped 5; count of bases not matched to a gene: 9. Germline V CDR1 and CDR2: LGHDT, YNNKEL (reference sequence).

This clonotype was found many times. CDR3 in amino acids: CASSLSPTGNSPLHF. The CDR3 DNA reads as TGTGCCAGCAGTTTATCACCTACAGGGAATTCACCCCTCCACTTT. This chain links TRBV12-3 or TRBV12-4 with TRBJ1-6, with TRBD1 as a possible D gene (6 bases). The CDR3 contains 15 residues. With 2 bases removed from V and 7 bases from J, the gap between germline ends came to 12 bases.

The sample holds a few counts of this clonotype. CDR3 DNA: TGTGCCAGCAGTTTTTCCGAGACTAGCGGCTCCTACAATGAGCAGTTCTTC. This translates into CASSFSETSGSYNEQFF. V is TRBV27 and J is TRBJ2-1; 9 positions agree with TRBD2. The CDR3 sequence is 17 residues long. Trimming took 3 bases from V and 0 from J; bases not matched to a gene: 6. Germline CDR1 is MNHEY and CDR2 is SMNVEV (reference sequence).

The chain employs TRBV7-9 and TRBJ2-5; the D gene is possibly TRBD1 (6 bases). The CDR3 consists of 13 residues. Per the germline V gene, CDR1 is SEHNR and CDR2 is FQNEAQ (reference sequence). The V end was cut by 5 bases, the J end by 5 bases, with 12 bases between. The CDR3 DNA reads TGTGCCAGCAGCGACAACAGGGTGGAGACCCAGTACTTC. Translated: CASSDNRVETQYF.

This clonotype came up many times. This rearrangement joins TRBV27 to TRBJ2-7; 8 bases map to TRBD2. The CDR3 consists of 15 residues. Germline V CDR1 and CDR2: MNHEY, SMNVEV (reference sequence). After removal of 3 bases from V and 1 base from J, the junction contained 5 bases not matched to a gene. The chain's CDR3 is CASSLGLVGSYEQYF. Written as DNA, the CDR3 is TGTGCCAGCAGTTTGGGACTAGTCGGTTCCTACGAGCAGTACTTC.

This clonotype has at least ten counts. The V and J genes are TRBV20-1 and TRBJ2-5; no clear D gene. V was shortened by 6 bases and J by 4 bases, with 9 bases between the two germline ends. CDR3 length equals 11 residues. Germline CDR1 DFQATT, CDR2 SNEGSKA (reference sequence). The CDR3 DNA follows: TGCAGTGCCCAGCAGCTAGAGACCCAGTACTTC. Translated, it gives CSAQQLETQYF.

This sequence joins TRBV10-3 and TRBJ1-2; D gene uncertain. CDR1 and CDR2 (germline): ENHRY, SYGVKD. V was trimmed by 4 bases and J by 11 bases, leaving 11 bases between them. The CDR3 is 11 amino acids. The CDR3 nucleotides are TGTGCCATCAGTGGAGACGGCCGTTACACCTTC. This sequence encodes CAISGDGRYTF.

This rearrangement joins TRBV15 to TRBJ1-5; 7 bases match TRBD1. The CDR3 is 15 residues long. Germline-derived CDR1 and CDR2 are LNHNV and YYDKDF (reference sequence). V dropped 5 bases and J dropped 4; count of bases not matched to a gene: 8. The CDR3 bases are TGTGCCACCAGCCCTCGACAGGGACCGAATCAGCCCCAGCATTTT. Translating gives CATSPRQGPNQPQHF.

This clonotype has only a few counts. The chain carries TRBV4-1 and TRBJ2-6; D remains unclear. Trimming pared 3 bases from V and 0 bases from J, leaving 6 bases between. There are 15 residues in the CDR3. Germline CDR1 MGHRA, CDR2 YSYEKL. CDR3 coding DNA: TGCGCCAGCAGCCACGCTGGCTCTGGGGCCAACGTCCTGACTTTC. Residues: CASSHAGSGANVLTF.

This clonotype was seen ten or more times. The chain carries TRBV6-9 and TRBJ1-2; D possibly corresponds to TRBD1 (6 bases). Germline V CDR1 and CDR2: MNHGY, SVAAGI. This CDR3 spans 14 amino acids. The V and J ends lost 4 bases and 4 bases respectively, with 13 bases between them. Here the CDR3 reads CASSSRGHGYGYTF. The DNA for the CDR3 is TGTGCCAGCAGTTCTCGGGGGCACGGCTATGGCTACACCTTC.